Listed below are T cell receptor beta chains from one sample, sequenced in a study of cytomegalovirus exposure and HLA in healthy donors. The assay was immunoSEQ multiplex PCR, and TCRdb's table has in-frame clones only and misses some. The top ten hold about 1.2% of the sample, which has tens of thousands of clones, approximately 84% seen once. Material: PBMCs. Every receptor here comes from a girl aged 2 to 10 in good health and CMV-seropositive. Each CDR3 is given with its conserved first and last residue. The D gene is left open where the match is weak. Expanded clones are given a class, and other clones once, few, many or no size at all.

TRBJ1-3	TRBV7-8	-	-	TGTGCCAGCAGCTCACTTGCCCGAAACTCTGGAAACACCATATATTTT	CASSSLARNSGNTIYF
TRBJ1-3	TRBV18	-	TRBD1	TGTGCCAGCTCACCAGGGACAGGGGGATTCTCTGGAAACACCATATATTTT	CASSPGTGGFSGNTIYF
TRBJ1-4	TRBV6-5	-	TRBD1	TGTGCCAGCAAGACAGGGAAGGGATTGGGGGAAAAACTGTTTTTT	CASKTGKGLGEKLFF
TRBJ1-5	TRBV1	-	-	TGCACCAGCCCGAATCAGGCCCAGCATTTT	CTSPNQAQHF
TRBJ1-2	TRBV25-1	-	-	TGTGCCAGCAGTGTCTGGACTAAAGGCTACACCTTC	CASSVWTKGYTF
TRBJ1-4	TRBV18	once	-	TGTGCCAGCTCCCTATGGGGGCCAGGGAGAGAAAAACTGTTTTTT	CASSLWGPGREKLFF
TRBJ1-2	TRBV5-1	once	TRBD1	TGCGCCAGCAGCTTAGAGGGGGCGAGGGGCTATGGCTACACCTTC	CASSLEGARGYGYTF
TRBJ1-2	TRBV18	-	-	TGTGCCAGCTCACCACAACCCAGGGAAGGCTATGGCTACACCTTC	CASSPQPREGYGYTF
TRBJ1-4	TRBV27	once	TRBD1	TGTGCCAGCAGTTTGGGACAGGGAAAACTGTTTTTT	CASSLGQGKLFF
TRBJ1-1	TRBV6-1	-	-	TGTGCCACAGAGTCTCCAGGGAACACTGAAGCTTTCTTT	CATESPGNTEAFF
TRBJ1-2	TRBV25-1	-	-	TGTGCCAGCAGTACCTTTGGACTTTGGGGCTACACCTTC	CASSTFGLWGYTF
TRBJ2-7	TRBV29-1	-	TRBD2	TGCAGCGTTGTGGGACTAGCTGACAAACCCTACGAGCAGTACTTC	CSVVGLADKPYEQYF
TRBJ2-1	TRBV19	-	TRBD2	TGTGCCAGTAGTATACTTGGGACTAGCGGGAGTAATGAGCAGTTCTTC	CASSILGTSGSNEQFF
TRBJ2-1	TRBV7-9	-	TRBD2	TGTGCCAGCAGCTCTACCGGGACTAGGACCATCATCCCCGATGAGCAGTTCTTC	CASSSTGTRTIIPDEQFF
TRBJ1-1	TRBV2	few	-	TGTGCCAGCAGTGCCTTACCCCCAGGGACTGAAGCTTTCTTT	CASSALPPGTEAFF
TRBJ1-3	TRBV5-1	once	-	TGCGCCAGCAGCTTGTGGAGCTTGAACTCTGGAAACACCATATATTTT	CASSLWSLNSGNTIYF